The sequence of this T cell receptor (beta chain) was determined in a study of cytomegalovirus exposure and HLA in healthy donors. Study-level results: It was reportedly the case that the classifier diagnosed cytomegalovirus status with high specificity and sensitivity. 150 or so TCR beta chains were listed as cytomegalovirus-associated. In the roughly 110 validation repertoires, under 95% of cluster scores exceeded 0, per a later analysis.

In this sample, this clone turned up once. The antigen remains unidentified. The CDR3 is 17 residues long. V shed 7 bases and J 5 bases; nucleotides not matched to a gene: 14. Germline CDR1 and CDR2: MNHEY and SMNVEV (reference sequence). Sequenced by immunoSEQ multiplex PCR; TCRdb stores in-frame clones only, minus some. The repertoire holds more than 95,000 clones, around 88% seen once, with 4.9% in the top ten. The approximately 130-subject validation cohort, separate from the approximately 630-subject first cohort, included the donors. Sequences were obtained from PBMCs. The V and J genes are TRBV27 and TRBJ2-2; 9 bases fit TRBD1. The clonotype originates from a man aged 18 to 29 in good health and CMV-seronegative. The chain's CDR3 is CASTAPNRQGGTGELFF. In DNA, the CDR3 is TGTGCCAGCACCGCGCCCAACAGACAGGGGGGAACCGGGGAGCTGTTTTTT.